This TCR beta chain was profiled in a study of blood T cell repertoires in COVID-19. Across the whole study: Acute and convalescent COVID-19 samples came from the United States, Italy and Spain. PBMCs, B-cell-depleted T cells, or T cells were the source of the cDNA or gDNA that made up the material.

Source study methods: Reference gene primer amplification yielded estimated nucleated cell counts. Profiled with immunoSEQ multiplex PCR; TCRdb holds only in-frame clones, not every one. V and J calls and clone size are copied from that table; D and trimming were computed from the DNA. The sample carries almost 25,000 clones, around four fifths recorded once. The material sequenced was peripheral blood. This clonotype was obtained from a human donor in a cohort sampled during active COVID-19.

The CDR3 nucleotides read TGTGCCAGCAGCTTAGGCCCCTCTCGAACAGGGGCTATCAATGAGCAGTTCTTC. Amino acids: CASSLGPSRTGAINEQFF. V and J are TRBV7-2 and TRBJ2-1; the match to TRBD1 covers 7 bases. Germline V gene sequence: CDR1 SGHTA, CDR2 FQGNSA. V was clipped by 1 base and J by 6 bases; unmatched bases: 15. This CDR3 is built from 18 residues.